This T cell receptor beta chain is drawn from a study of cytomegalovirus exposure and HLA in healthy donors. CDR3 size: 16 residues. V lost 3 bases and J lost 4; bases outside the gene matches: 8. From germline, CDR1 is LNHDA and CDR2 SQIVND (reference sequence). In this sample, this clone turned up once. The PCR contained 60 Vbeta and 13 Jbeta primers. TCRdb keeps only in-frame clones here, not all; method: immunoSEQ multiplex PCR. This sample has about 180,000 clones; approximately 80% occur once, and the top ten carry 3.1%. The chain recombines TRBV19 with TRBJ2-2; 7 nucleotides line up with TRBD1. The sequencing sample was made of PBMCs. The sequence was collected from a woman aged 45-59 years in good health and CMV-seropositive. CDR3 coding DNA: TGTGCCAGTAGTATTTCGTGGGCAGGGGGCACCGGGGAGCTGTTTTTT. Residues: CASSISWAGGTGELFF.